The 28 T cell receptor beta chains given below trace back to one sample, sequenced in a study of blood T cell repertoires in COVID-19. Clones were read by immunoSEQ multiplex PCR, and TCRdb kept only the in-frame ones, dropping some. This sample has 230,000 or so clones; roughly 90% occur once, and the top ten carry 3% to 4.5%. The sample was PBMCs or T cells enriched from blood (not recorded which). Receptors originate from a woman aged 40 to 55 with acute COVID-19.

The chain employs TRBV5-1 and TRBJ2-5, with D perhaps matching TRBD1 (5 bases). CDR1 is SGHRS and CDR2 is YFSETQ in the germline V gene. Trimming removed 4 bases at V and 5 bases at J, with 18 bases between. There are 15 residues in the CDR3. Here the CDR3 reads CASSGTPTVRETQYF. The CDR3 bases are TGCGCCAGCAGCGGAACACCGACAGTCAGGGAGACCCAGTACTTC.

This clone appeared once. This sequence joins TRBV5-6 and TRBJ1-5; no clear D gene. V was clipped by 2 bases and J by 5 bases, with 8 bases between them. CDR1 and CDR2 from the germline V gene are SGHDT and YYEEEE. This CDR3 has 13 residues. The CDR3 region has the DNA TGTGCCAGCAGCTTTTCGGGAGATCAGCCCCAGCATTTT. This sequence encodes CASSFSGDQPQHF. Using reference TRBV5-6 and TRBJ1-5 for the parts outside the CDR3, the full variable domain is DAGVTQSPTHLIKTRGQQVTLRCSPKSGHDTVSWYQQALGQGPQFIFQYYEEEERQRGNFPDRFSGHQFPNYSSELNVNALLLGDSALYLCASSFSGDQPQHFGDGTRLSIL.

The chain combines TRBV19 with TRBJ1-1; D might be TRBD1 (6 bases). From germline, CDR1 is LNHDA and CDR2 SQIVND (reference sequence). The CDR3 totals 16 residues. Trimming took off 3 bases at V and 4 bases at J, with 18 bases between the two ends. Here the CDR3 DNA reads TGTGCCAGTAGTATTGTAGGACAGCGGGGAGGCACTGAAGCTTTCTTT. Translation: CASSIVGQRGGTEAFF.

The J gene is TRBJ1-1, the V gene TRBV25-1; D unclear. Germline V gene sequence: CDR1 MGHDK, CDR2 SYGVNS. V was shortened by 7 bases and J by 4 bases, with 25 bases between the two germline ends. The CDR3 totals 17 residues. CDR3 region: CASTRRVNTPEGTEAFF. The CDR3 DNA is TGTGCCAGCACCCGAAGAGTAAATACGCCCGAGGGCACTGAAGCTTTCTTT.

This chain joins TRBV14 and TRBJ2-1; D perhaps matches TRBD2 (5 bases). This CDR3 is built from 13 residues. The V gene's germline CDR1 is SGHDN and CDR2 FVKESK. Trimming shortened V by 1 base and J by 8 bases, and 9 bases separated the two germline ends. CDR3 sequence reads: CASSQVRGYEQFF. CDR3 DNA: TGTGCCAGCAGCCAAGTTCGGGGTTATGAGCAGTTCTTC.

V and J are TRBV2 and TRBJ1-4; D is uncertain. The CDR3 has 13 residues. Trimming cost V 5 bases and J 12 bases, with 16 bases left between them. The V gene's germline CDR1 is SNHLY and CDR2 FYNNEI. The CDR3 DNA reads as TGTGCCAGCAGTTCTCTTACGGGGTGGGAACTGTTTTTT. Translation gives CASSSLTGWELFF.

This clone was counted a single time. The chain carries TRBV5-1 and TRBJ1-1; 11 bases match TRBD1. The CDR3 runs to 18 residues. Germline V gene lookup returns CDR1 SGHRS and CDR2 YFSETQ. With 3 bases clipped from V and 2 bases from J, the junction kept 12 bases outside the gene matches. The CDR3 DNA follows: TGCGCCAGCAGCTCACCCAGCGGACAGGGGGCGGTAAACACTGAAGCTTTCTTT. It encodes CASSSPSGQGAVNTEAFF.

This sequence joins TRBV19 and TRBJ1-2; D call uncertain. Per the germline V gene, CDR1 is LNHDA and CDR2 is SQIVND (reference sequence). The CDR3 length is 16 residues. Trimming left V 1 base short and J 0 bases short, with 12 bases between. The CDR3 region has the DNA TGTGCCAGTAGTATAGGGTGGGCAGCAGCTAACTATGGCTACACCTTC. Protein product: CASSIGWAAANYGYTF.

The V call is TRBV29-1, the J call TRBJ1-2; 7 nucleotides align to TRBD1. Trimming at V came to 0 bases and at J to 6 bases, leaving 10 bases not matched to a gene. Germline CDR1 reads SQVTM; CDR2 reads ANQGSEA. The CDR3 totals 15 residues. The CDR3: CSVEDQARGRNGYTF. The DNA for the CDR3 is TGCAGCGTTGAAGATCAAGCCAGGGGGAGGAATGGCTACACCTTC.

The chain links TRBV19 to TRBJ1-1; 8 positions match TRBD1. CDR3 size: 14 residues. Germline V CDR1 and CDR2: LNHDA, SQIVND (reference sequence). V shed 1 base, J shed 4 bases, and the junction held 2 bases outside the gene matches. The CDR3 DNA sequence: TGTGCCAGTAGTATAGCAACAGGGGGCACTGAAGCTTTCTTT. Translating gives CASSIATGGTEAFF.

The rearrangement uses TRBV6-5 and TRBJ1-1; D is possibly TRBD1 (5 bases). The CDR3 totals 14 residues. Germline-derived CDR1 and CDR2 are MNHEY and SVGAGI. V shed 6 bases and J shed 3 bases, with 14 bases lying between them. The CDR3 nucleotides are TGTGCCAGCAGGCCGCAGGGATGGGACACTGAAGCTTTCTTT. Translation gives CASRPQGWDTEAFF.

The chain is built from TRBV4-1 and TRBJ2-5, with D maybe TRBD2 (5 bases). The CDR3 extends over 14 amino acids. The germline gives CDR1 MGHRA, CDR2 YSYEKL. Deletions cut 1 base from V and 1 base from J, with 7 bases between. The CDR3 region is CASSQVDFQETQYF. CDR3 DNA: TGCGCCAGCAGCCAAGTGGACTTCCAAGAGACCCAGTACTTC.

V and J are TRBV6-1 and TRBJ2-3, with 10 positions matching TRBD1. The V gene end was trimmed by 2 bases and the J gene end by 8 bases; junction bases not matched to a gene: 4. The CDR3 sequence is 14 residues long. Germline CDR1 MNHNS, CDR2 SASEGT. In nucleotides, the CDR3 is TGTGCCAGCAGTGAAAGCGGGACAGGGGTTACGCAGTATTTT. Its translation: CASSESGTGVTQYF.

The chain joins TRBV7-3 to TRBJ2-7; TRBD1 matches 8 bases. The CDR3 contains 14 residues. Trimming at V came to 0 bases and at J to 2 bases, leaving 0 bases not matched to a gene. CDR1 and CDR2 from the germline V gene are SGHTA and FQGTGA. CDR3 bases: TGTGCCAGCAGCTTAACACAGGGGGCCTACGAGCAGTACTTC. Translating gives CASSLTQGAYEQYF. The variable domain in full, with the rest retrieved from reference TRBV7-3 and TRBJ2-7, is GAGVSQTPSNKVTEKGKYVELRCDPISGHTALYWYRQSLGQGPEFLIYFQGTGAADDSGLPNDRFFAVRPEGSVSTLKIQRTERGDSAVYLCASSLTQGAYEQYFGPGTRLTVT.

This clone was observed a single time. This rearrangement joins TRBV6-6 to TRBJ1-2; no clear D. The CDR3 totals 12 residues. The V end was cut by 6 bases, the J end by 4 bases, with 9 bases between. Germline values: CDR1 MNHNY, CDR2 SVGAGI (reference sequence). CDR3 in amino acids: CASSDTSYGYTF. For the CDR3, the DNA is TGTGCCAGCAGCGACACGAGCTATGGCTACACCTTC.

The chain combines TRBV6-5 with TRBJ1-1, with D tentatively TRBD1 (5 bases). Per the germline V gene, CDR1 is MNHEY and CDR2 is SVGAGI. The ends were cut back, 2 bases at V and 0 bases at J, with 13 bases in the middle. The CDR3 extends over 16 amino acids. CDR3 bases: TGTGCCAGCAGTTACGGATGGGGGGGAGTGAACACTGAAGCTTTCTTT. Translation: CASSYGWGGVNTEAFF.

This chain connects TRBV19 to TRBJ1-2; 7 bases line up with TRBD1. With V trimmed by 5 bases and J by 4 bases, 4 bases remained unmatched. Germline lookup yields CDR1 LNHDA and CDR2 SQIVND (reference sequence). The CDR3 consists of 13 residues. Written as DNA, the CDR3 is TGTGCCAGTAGTTTGAAGGGGGCCTATGGCTACACCTTC. Translating it yields CASSLKGAYGYTF.

V is TRBV6-1 and J is TRBJ1-5, with D unclear. Looked up from germline, CDR1 is MNHNS and CDR2 is SASEGT. Deletions cut 0 bases from V and 4 bases from J, with 4 bases between. This CDR3 has 13 amino acids. CDR3 nucleotide sequence: TGTGCCAGCAGTGAAGCGGAGAATCAGCCCCAGCATTTT. Translation gives CASSEAENQPQHF.

The rearrangement joins TRBV2 to TRBJ2-2, with TRBD2 matching 7 bases. Trimming took 7 bases from V and 6 from J; bases not matched to a gene: 8. From germline, CDR1 is SNHLY and CDR2 FYNNEI. This CDR3 spans 14 amino acids. The CDR3 region has the DNA TGTGCCAGCAAGGAAGGGAGGGGTCCCGGGGAGCTGTTTTTT. Translated: CASKEGRGPGELFF.

The CDR3 region has the DNA TGTGCCTGGCAGACAGGTTTAAACACTGAAGCTTTCTTT. It codes for CAWQTGLNTEAFF. The chain couples TRBV30 to TRBJ1-1; weak D call: TRBD1 (6 bases). The CDR3 loop spans 13 amino acids. The V and J ends lost 5 bases and 2 bases respectively, with 12 bases between them. The germline gives CDR1 GTSNPN, CDR2 SVGIG (reference sequence). The full variable domain, rest sourced from reference TRBV30 and TRBJ1-1, is SQTIHQWPATLVQPVGSPLSLECTVEGTSNPNLYWYRQAAGRGLQLLFYSVGIGQISSEVPQNLSASRPQDRQFILSSKKLLLSDSGFYLCAWQTGLNTEAFFGQGTRLTVV.

The chain links TRBV5-4 to TRBJ1-1, with TRBD1 matching over 7 bases. The CDR3 covers 16 residues. Germline CDR1 reads SGHNT; CDR2 reads YYREEE (reference sequence). V lost 4 bases and J lost 0; bases outside the gene matches: 9. CDR3 protein: CASSQDRALMNTEAFF. The DNA for the CDR3 is TGTGCCAGCAGCCAAGACAGGGCGCTTATGAACACTGAAGCTTTCTTT.

This chain links TRBV7-6 with TRBJ2-1; TRBD2 aligns across 16 bases. Germline-derived CDR1 and CDR2 are SGHVS and FNYEAQ. The CDR3 totals 17 residues. V was pared by 5 bases and J by 7 bases, with 8 bases of the junction left unmatched. The CDR3 nucleotides are TGTGCCAGCAGCCCCGGGACTAGCGGGGGGGTCGGTAATGAGCAGTTCTTC. Translation gives CASSPGTSGGVGNEQFF.

The V gene is TRBV11-2, the J gene TRBJ2-5; 7 bases are shared with TRBD2. The CDR3 is 14 residues long. Trimming removed 4 bases from V and 3 bases from J; junction bases left unmatched: 5. Germline V lookup: CDR1 SGHAT, CDR2 FQNNGV. The CDR3, as DNA: TGTGCCAGCAGCTCGGGACTAAATAAAGAGACCCAGTACTTC. This codes for CASSSGLNKETQYF.

The chain joins TRBV7-2 to TRBJ2-2; D is perhaps TRBD1 (5 bases). V was cut by 6 bases and J by 0 bases, with 8 bases left in between. The germline V gene has CDR1 SGHTA and CDR2 FQGNSA. This CDR3 is built from 14 residues. CDR3 sequence reads: CASRLGPNTGELFF. The CDR3, as DNA: TGTGCCAGCAGGTTGGGGCCGAACACCGGGGAGCTGTTTTTT.

V and J are TRBV9 and TRBJ1-1; weak D call: TRBD1 (6 bases). Germline V gene lookup returns CDR1 SGDLS and CDR2 YYNGEE. V dropped 3 bases and J dropped 4 bases, with 10 bases sitting between them. The CDR3 has 13 amino acids. In DNA form, the CDR3 reads TGTGCCAGCAGCGCGCCAGGGGCCACTGAAGCTTTCTTT. Translated: CASSAPGATEAFF. Full variable domain (remainder filled in from reference TRBV9 and TRBJ1-1): DSGVTQTPKHLITATGQRVTLRCSPRSGDLSVYWYQQSLDQGLQFLIQYYNGEERAKGNILERFSAQQFPDLHSELNLSSLELGDSALYFCASSAPGATEAFFGQGTRLTVV.

The genes are TRBV24-1 and TRBJ1-6, with TRBD1 matching over 9 bases. V gave up 6 bases and J gave up 9 bases; unmatched junction bases: 8. This CDR3 is 15 amino acids long. Germline loops: CDR1 KGHDR, CDR2 SFDVKD. In DNA form, the CDR3 reads TGTGCCACCAGTCCACCGGGACAGGGTAGTTCACCCCTCCACTTT. Translating it yields CATSPPGQGSSPLHF.

The chain joins TRBV5-1 to TRBJ2-1; tentatively, D is TRBD2 (5 bases). V lost 7 bases and J lost 4, with 18 bases in between. CDR1 is SGHRS, CDR2 YFSETQ, per germline. CDR3 size: 15 residues. CDR3 region: CASGQEGPQYNEQFF. The CDR3 region has the DNA TGCGCCAGCGGCCAAGAGGGCCCCCAGTACAATGAGCAGTTCTTC.

The rearrangement uses TRBV7-3 and TRBJ2-2; TRBD1 aligns across 7 bases. The CDR3 has 16 amino acids. Trimming took 5 bases from V and 5 from J; bases not matched to a gene: 11. The germline V gene encodes CDR1 SGHTA and CDR2 FQGTGA. CDR3 residues: CASSPSRQGVTGELFF. In DNA, the CDR3 is TGTGCCAGCAGCCCATCCCGACAGGGCGTAACCGGGGAGCTGTTTTTT.